This passage covers 5 T cell receptor beta chains from one sample sequenced in a study of T cell repertoires in cytomegalovirus infection. Using its own MiXCR run on the reads, TCRdb lists one record per CDR3 protein. The table includes 150,000 to 200,000 distinct CDR3 sequences, 28% detected once. Sequencing input: PBMCs. The receptors derive from a human donor in good health (CMV status not recorded). Some clones in this sample may be carry-over from other donors' samples.

This clonotype occurred many times. Sequence at one end of the junction differs from germline and may be a read error. The rearrangement uses TRBV7-7 and TRBJ2-2, with D perhaps matching TRBD1 (5 bases). The CDR3 is 13 residues long. CDR1 is SSHAT and CDR2 is FNYEAQ in the germline V gene (reference sequence). Here the CDR3 reads CASSLQVTGELFF. CDR3 bases: TGTGCTAGCAGCTTACAGGTCACCGGGGAGCTGTTTTTT.

This clonotype was seen only a few times. The chain recombines TRBV5-1 with TRBJ2-7, with 8 bases fitting TRBD2. The length of the CDR3 is 17 residues. V dropped 4 bases and J dropped 0; count of bases not matched to a gene: 12. Germline-derived CDR1 and CDR2 are SGHRS and YFSETQ. In nucleotides, the CDR3 is TGCGCCAGCAGCCCGGGGGGGGCTAGCGGAAACTCCTACGAGCAGTACTTC. Amino acids: CASSPGGASGNSYEQYF.

Ten or more counts support this clonotype. The chain links TRBV7-2 to TRBJ1-1; 10 bases are shared with TRBD1. V trimming: 0 bases; J trimming: 3 bases; junction bases outside the gene matches: 4. CDR1 and CDR2 (germline): SGHTA, FQGNSA. CDR3 size: 16 residues. The CDR3 is CASSLAMGQGYTEAFF. The CDR3 nucleotides are TGTGCCAGCAGCTTAGCCATGGGACAGGGGTACACTGAAGCTTTCTTT.

The rearrangement uses TRBV20-1 and TRBJ2-4, with 7 bases fitting TRBD2. Trimming removed 5 bases from V and 5 bases from J; junction bases left unmatched: 12. The CDR3 covers 15 residues. The germline V gene encodes CDR1 DFQATT and CDR2 SNEGSKA (reference sequence). The CDR3 reads CSALGIAGIENIQYF. The DNA of the CDR3 is TGCAGTGCTCTGGGGATAGCGGGTATCGAAAACATTCAGTACTTC.

The V call is TRBV29-1, the J call TRBJ2-6; D possibly corresponds to TRBD1 (6 bases). V was trimmed by 0 bases and J by 0 bases, leaving 15 bases between them. This CDR3 contains 18 residues. Germline CDR1 and CDR2: SQVTM and ANQGSEA. The CDR3 reads CSVEDKSGQASGANVLTF. In nucleotides, the CDR3 is TGCAGCGTTGAAGATAAGTCGGGACAAGCCTCTGGGGCCAACGTCCTGACTTTC.